This note documents a single T cell receptor beta chain sequence. In this sample, this clonotype turned up many times. The antigen it recognizes is unknown. No base qualities exist here, and no much larger clone lies one base off it. The data were obtained in a study of T cells in Graves' hyperthyroidism and ophthalmopathy (dated by TCRdb to between 2019 and 2020). Background for the entire study: Peripheral blood samples were taken at the time of initial diagnosis, prior to any treatment. To identify TCR V-J signatures that set the groups apart, the researchers used a discovery cohort of 100 patients, made up of some 41 with Graves' ophthalmopathy and 55 to 65 with stable Graves' hyperthyroidism. Prospective prediction of ophthalmopathy was tested in an independent validation cohort consisting of some 19 hyperthyroidism patients and around 16 patients who later progressed to ophthalmopathy. The 100 or so discovery patients were divided at random into training and test sets in a 7:3 ratio. In about six Graves' hyperthyroidism patients, the study also compared T-cell repertoires from thyroid tissue with T-cell repertoires from blood. Following sampling, methimazole starting at 30 mg daily was given to hyperthyroidism patients, and high-dose intravenous methylprednisolone was given to ophthalmopathy patients. According to the paper, TCR Vbeta CDR3 sequencing was carried out on about 140 peripheral blood samples, which came from around 43 ophthalmopathy, under 85 hyperthyroidism and roughly 17 progressor patients. The full study reports these points: A model built on a 13 V-J signature distinguished ophthalmopathy from stable hyperthyroidism, reaching around 88% sensitivity and approximately 81% specificity in cross-validation and 80%/75% in testing. No statistical method was used to set the sample size in advance, and investigators knew the group allocation. Blood samples also contained most of the expanded thyroid clonotypes (frequency above 0.001), which suggests that blood repertoires may reflect thyroid immune responses. In validation, the model predicted progression to ophthalmopathy with about 71% sensitivity and roughly 72% specificity, a median of 6.5 months before onset.

TCR beta CDR3 regions were amplified from RNA transcripts. The first round of RT-PCR for the TCR CDR3 was performed with the HTBI primer set and the Qiagen OneStep RT-PCR kit. A second multiplex PCR round built the libraries, followed by size selection and purification. Libraries were sequenced paired-end with 100 bp reads on an Illumina HiSeq2000. In the paper's pipeline: SOAPnuke was used to process the raw data, throwing out any read that contained adapters or uncalled bases, had a mean Phred below 15, or lacked an exact constant-primer or identifier match. COPE v1.2.5 was used to merge high-quality paired reads, and clonotypes were defined as unique nucleotide sequences. MiTCR v1.1 was used to align clonotypes to the IMGT TRBV, TRBD and TRBJ reference segments. The analysis included only V-J combinations with a frequency above 0.0001, which together covered around 99% of the repertoires. A TCS score was defined as the ratio of F50 (clonal expansion) to E x V (chaos), with BLOSUM62-based TCRdist applied between CDR3 peptides within each V-J. Welch's t-statistics and random forest reduced several hundred V-J features to 10 to 15, which were used in a naive Bayes classifier (R e1071). The public reads were run again by TCRdb, first through fastp at Q25 and then through MiXCR, and only productive beta chains were kept. Rows merge per CDR3 protein into single entries with the most common DNA and genes. What appears here as the V and J calls and clone size reflects TCRdb's work, not the paper's. Counted in this sample were about 400,000 distinct CDR3 sequences; about 15% of them appeared once. Together, the top ten hold under 15% of the sample.

Relative to germline, V is missing 7 bases and J is missing 3 bases, with 5 bases of the junction outside any gene match. The CDR3 numbers 15 residues from cysteine through phenylalanine. Only the CDR3 portion is preserved as DNA: 45 bases, with reading frame beginning at the first base. Moderately to severely active disease, a Clinical Activity Score of at least 3, a NOSPECS grade of at least 4, and a duration under 3 months were present in ophthalmopathy patients. The study excluded patients with uncontrolled infections, other autoimmune diseases, pregnancy or lactation. Diagnoses were based on clinical symptoms, serum thyroxine and TRAb, thyroid ultrasound and orbital computed tomography. PBMCs were isolated from roughly 10 ml of fresh peripheral blood by Ficoll-Paque density gradient centrifugation. Total RNA was extracted using Trizol reagent, and RNA quality was assessed on an Agilent 2100 Bioanalyzer.

The V gene is TRBV12-3 or TRBV12-4 and the J gene is TRBJ2-2, and TRBD2 matches 10 of the central bases. This sequence originates from a man aged 18 to 35 with Graves' ophthalmopathy. Specimen: blood. The sequenced DNA: TGTGCCAGCACCAGGACTAGCGGTTACACCGGGGAGCTGTTTTTT. It specifies CASTRTSGYTGELFF.